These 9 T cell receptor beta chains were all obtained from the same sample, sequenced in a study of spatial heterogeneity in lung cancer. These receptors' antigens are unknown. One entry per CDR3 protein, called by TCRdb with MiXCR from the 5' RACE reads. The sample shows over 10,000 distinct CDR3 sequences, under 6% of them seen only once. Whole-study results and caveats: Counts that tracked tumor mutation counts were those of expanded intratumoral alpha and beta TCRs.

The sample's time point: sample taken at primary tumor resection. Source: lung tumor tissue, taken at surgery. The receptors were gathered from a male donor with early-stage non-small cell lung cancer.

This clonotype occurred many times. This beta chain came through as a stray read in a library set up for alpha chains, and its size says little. The CDR3 DNA reads TGCAGTGCTAGCTGGCAGCGGGGCTACAATGAGCAGTTCTTC. Translating gives CSASWQRGYNEQFF. This chain links TRBV20-1 with TRBJ2-1; 7 bases line up with TRBD2. The CDR3 contains 14 residues. Trimming at V came to 3 bases and at J to 3 bases, leaving 5 bases not matched to a gene. CDR1 DFQATT and CDR2 SNEGSKA come from the germline V gene (reference sequence).

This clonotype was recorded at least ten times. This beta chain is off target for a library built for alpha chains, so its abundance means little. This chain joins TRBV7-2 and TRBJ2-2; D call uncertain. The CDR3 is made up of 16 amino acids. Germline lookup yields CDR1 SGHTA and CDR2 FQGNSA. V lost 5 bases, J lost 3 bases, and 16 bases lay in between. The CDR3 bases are TGTGCCAGCAGCCCCACTATGCGGCCTGACACCGGGGAGCTGTTTTTT. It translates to CASSPTMRPDTGELFF.

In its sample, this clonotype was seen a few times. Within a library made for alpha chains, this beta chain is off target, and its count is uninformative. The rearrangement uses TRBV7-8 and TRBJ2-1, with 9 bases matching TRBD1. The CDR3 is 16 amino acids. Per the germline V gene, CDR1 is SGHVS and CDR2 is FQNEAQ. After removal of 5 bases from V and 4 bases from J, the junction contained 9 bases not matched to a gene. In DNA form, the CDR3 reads TGTGCCAGCAGCCGTCGGACAGGGGTTGAGTACAATGAGCAGTTCTTC. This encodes CASSRRTGVEYNEQFF.

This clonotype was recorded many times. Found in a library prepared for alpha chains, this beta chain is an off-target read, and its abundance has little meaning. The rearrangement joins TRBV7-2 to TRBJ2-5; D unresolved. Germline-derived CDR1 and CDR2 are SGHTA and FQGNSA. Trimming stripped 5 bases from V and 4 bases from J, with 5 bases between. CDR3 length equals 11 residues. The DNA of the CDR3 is TGTGCCAGCAGCCCTCGAGAGACCCAGTACTTC. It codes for CASSPRETQYF. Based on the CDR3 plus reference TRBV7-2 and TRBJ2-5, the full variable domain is GAGVSQSPSNKVTEKGKDVELRCDPISGHTALYWYRQSLGQGLEFLIYFQGNSAPDKSGLPSDRFSAERTGGSVSTLTIQRTQQEDSAVYLCASSPRETQYFGPGTRLLVL.

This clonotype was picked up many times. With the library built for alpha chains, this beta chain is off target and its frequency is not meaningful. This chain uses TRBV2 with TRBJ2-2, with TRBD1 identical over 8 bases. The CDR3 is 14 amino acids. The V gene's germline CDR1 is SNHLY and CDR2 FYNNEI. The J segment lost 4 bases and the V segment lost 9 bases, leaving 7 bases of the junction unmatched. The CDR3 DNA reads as TGTGCCAGTATGACAGGGGTGGGCACCGGGGAGCTGTTTTTT. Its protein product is CASMTGVGTGELFF.

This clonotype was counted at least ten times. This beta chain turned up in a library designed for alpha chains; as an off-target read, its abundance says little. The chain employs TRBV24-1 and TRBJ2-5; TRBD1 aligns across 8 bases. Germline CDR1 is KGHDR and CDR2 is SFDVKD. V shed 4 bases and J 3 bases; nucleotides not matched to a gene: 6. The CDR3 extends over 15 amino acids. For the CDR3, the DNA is TGTGCCACCAGTGAGGGATCAGGGGGCAAAGAGACCCAGTACTTC. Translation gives CATSEGSGGKETQYF.

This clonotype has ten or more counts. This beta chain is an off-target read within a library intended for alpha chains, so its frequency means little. The CDR3 loop reads CASSQEGDFNQPQHF. CDR3 nucleotide sequence: TGCGCCAGCAGCCAAGAAGGGGATTTCAATCAGCCCCAGCATTTT. The J gene is TRBJ1-5, the V gene TRBV4-1; possible D gene TRBD1, 5 bases. From germline, CDR1 is MGHRA and CDR2 YSYEKL. The germline V and J ends were trimmed by 0 bases and 3 bases, with 9 bases remaining between them. The CDR3 extends over 15 amino acids.

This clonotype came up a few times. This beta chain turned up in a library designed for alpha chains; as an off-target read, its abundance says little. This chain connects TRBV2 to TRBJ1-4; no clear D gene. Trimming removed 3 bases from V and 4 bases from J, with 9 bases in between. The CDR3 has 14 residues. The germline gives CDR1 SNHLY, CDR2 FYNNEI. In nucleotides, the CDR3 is TGTGCCAGCAGTGATGAGGCGAATAATGAAAAACTGTTTTTT. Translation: CASSDEANNEKLFF.

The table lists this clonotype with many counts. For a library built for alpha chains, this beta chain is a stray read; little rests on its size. In DNA form, the CDR3 reads TGTGCCAGCACCCATGGAACTGAAGCTTTCTTT. Residues: CASTHGTEAFF. This chain joins TRBV6-5 and TRBJ1-1, with D hard to call. The CDR3 length is 11 residues. Germline CDR1 MNHEY, CDR2 SVGAGI. Trimming shortened V by 7 bases and J by 5 bases, and 8 bases separated the two germline ends.